This T cell receptor beta chain was identified during a study of OX40 agonist ivuxolimab in advanced cancers. This clone turned up a few times. The V end lost 4 bases, the J end lost 1 base, and 9 bases lay between the germline ends. Germline CDR1 reads SGHDT; CDR2 reads YYEEEE. The CDR3 length is 14 residues. Only in-frame clones appear in the TCRdb table, and some are missing; sequencing was by immunoSEQ multiplex PCR. The table records approximately 70,000 clones, 90% of them present only once. V usage is TRBV5-6 and J usage is TRBJ1-5, with D perhaps TRBD1 (5 bases). The material sequenced was CD4+ or CD8+ T cells sorted from blood, taken in a trial of the OX40 agonist ivuxolimab. This sequence originates from an adult with an advanced solid tumor such as melanoma, head and neck, liver or kidney cancer. The CDR3 nucleotides are TGTGCCAGCAGCAGAAGACAGAGCAATCAGCCCCAGCATTTT. It yields the protein CASSRRQSNQPQHF.